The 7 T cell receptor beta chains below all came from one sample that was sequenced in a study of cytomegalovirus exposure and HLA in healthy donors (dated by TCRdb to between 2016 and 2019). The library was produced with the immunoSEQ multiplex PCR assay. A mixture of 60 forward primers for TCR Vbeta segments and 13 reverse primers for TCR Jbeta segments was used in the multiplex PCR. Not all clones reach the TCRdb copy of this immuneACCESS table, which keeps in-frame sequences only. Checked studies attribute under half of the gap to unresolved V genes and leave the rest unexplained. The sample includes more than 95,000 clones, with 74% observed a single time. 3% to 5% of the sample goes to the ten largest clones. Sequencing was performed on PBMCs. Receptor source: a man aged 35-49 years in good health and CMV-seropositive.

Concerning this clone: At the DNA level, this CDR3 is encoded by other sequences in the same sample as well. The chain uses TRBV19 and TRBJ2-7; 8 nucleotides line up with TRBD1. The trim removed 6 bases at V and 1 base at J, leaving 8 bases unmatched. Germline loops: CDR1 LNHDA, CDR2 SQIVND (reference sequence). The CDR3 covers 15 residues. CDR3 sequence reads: CASSLTGTGSYEQYF. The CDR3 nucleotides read TGTGCCAGTAGCCTCACCGGGACAGGTTCCTACGAGCAGTACTTC.

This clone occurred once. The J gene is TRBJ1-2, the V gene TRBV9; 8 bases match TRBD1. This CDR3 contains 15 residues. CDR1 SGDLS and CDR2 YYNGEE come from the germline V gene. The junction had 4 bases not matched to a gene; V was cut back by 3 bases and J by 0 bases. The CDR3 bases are TGTGCCAGCAGCGCAACAGGGGGACCTAACTATGGCTACACCTTC. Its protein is CASSATGGPNYGYTF.

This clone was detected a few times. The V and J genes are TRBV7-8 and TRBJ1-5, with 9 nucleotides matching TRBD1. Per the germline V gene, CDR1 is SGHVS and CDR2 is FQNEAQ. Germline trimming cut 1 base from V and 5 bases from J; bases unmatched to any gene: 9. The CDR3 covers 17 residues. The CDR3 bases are TGTGCCAGCAGCTTAGGAAAGGACAGGGGATTCTATCAGCCCCAGCATTTT. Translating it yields CASSLGKDRGFYQPQHF.

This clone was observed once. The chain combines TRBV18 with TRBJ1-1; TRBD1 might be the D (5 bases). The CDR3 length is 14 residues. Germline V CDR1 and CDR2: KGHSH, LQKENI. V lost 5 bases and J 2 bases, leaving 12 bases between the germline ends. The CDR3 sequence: CASSETQGNTEAFF. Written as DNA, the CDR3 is TGTGCCAGCTCAGAAACCCAGGGAAACACTGAAGCTTTCTTT.

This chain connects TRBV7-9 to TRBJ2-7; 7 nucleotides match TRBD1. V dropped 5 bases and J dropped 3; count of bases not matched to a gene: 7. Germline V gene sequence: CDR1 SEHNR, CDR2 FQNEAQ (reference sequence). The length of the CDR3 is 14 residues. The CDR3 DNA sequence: TGTGCCAGCAGCCGAACAGGGGCCAGCTACGAGCAGTACTTC. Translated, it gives CASSRTGASYEQYF. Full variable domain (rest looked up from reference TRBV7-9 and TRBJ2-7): DTGVSQNPRHKITKRGQNVTFRCDPISEHNRLYWYRQTLGQGPEFLTYFQNEAQLEKSRLLSDRFSAERPKGSFSTLEIQRTEQGDSAMYLCASSRTGASYEQYFGPGTRLTVT.

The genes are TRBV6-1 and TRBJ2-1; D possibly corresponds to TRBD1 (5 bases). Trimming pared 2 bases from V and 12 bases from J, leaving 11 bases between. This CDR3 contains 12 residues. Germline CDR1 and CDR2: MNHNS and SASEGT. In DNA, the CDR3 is TGTGCCAGCAGTGAATGGAGTAGGGGGCAGTTCTTC. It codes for CASSEWSRGQFF.

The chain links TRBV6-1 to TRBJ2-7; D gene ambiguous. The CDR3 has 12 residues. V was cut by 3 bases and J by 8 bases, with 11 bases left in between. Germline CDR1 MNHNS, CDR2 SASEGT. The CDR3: CASSDVDTQQYF. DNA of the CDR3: TGTGCCAGCAGTGACGTAGACACCCAGCAGTACTTC.